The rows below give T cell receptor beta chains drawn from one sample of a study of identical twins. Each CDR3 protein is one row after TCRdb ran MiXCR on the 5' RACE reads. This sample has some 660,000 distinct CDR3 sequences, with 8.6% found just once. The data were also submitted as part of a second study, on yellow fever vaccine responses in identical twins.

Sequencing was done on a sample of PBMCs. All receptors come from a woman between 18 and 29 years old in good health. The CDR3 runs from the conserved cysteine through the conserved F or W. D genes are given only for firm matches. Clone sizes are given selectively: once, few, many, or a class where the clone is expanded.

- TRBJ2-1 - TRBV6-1 CANGPYNEQFF TGTGCCAACGGACCCTACAATGAGCAGTTCTTC
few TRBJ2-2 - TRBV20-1 CSARPGTLNTGELFF TGCAGTGCTAGACCGGGGACCCTGAACACCGGGGAGCTGTTTTTT
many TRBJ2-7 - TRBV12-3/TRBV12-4 CASSFGDRTYEQYF TGTGCCAGCAGTTTCGGAGACCGAACCTACGAGCAGTACTTC
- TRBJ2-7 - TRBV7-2 CASSLYPGVSYEQYF TGTGCCAGCAGCTTATACCCGGGCGTGAGTTACGAGCAGTACTTC
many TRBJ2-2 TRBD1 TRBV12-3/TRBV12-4 CASNQQGPPNTGELFF TGTGCCAGCAATCAACAGGGGCCACCGAACACCGGGGAGCTGTTTTTT
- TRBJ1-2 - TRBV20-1 CSAPPGPALDYGYTF TGCAGTGCCCCCCCCGGGCCCGCCTTAGACTATGGCTACACCTTC
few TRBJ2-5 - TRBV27 CASGGSLKETQYF TGTGCCAGCGGGGGTTCGCTTAAAGAGACCCAGTACTTC
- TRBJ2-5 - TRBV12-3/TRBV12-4 CASSFAVREETQYF TGTGCCAGCAGTTTCGCGGTCAGGGAAGAGACCCAGTACTTC
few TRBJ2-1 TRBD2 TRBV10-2 CASSERLAGGGNEQFF TGCGCCAGCAGTGAGCGGCTAGCGGGAGGGGGTAATGAGCAGTTCTTC
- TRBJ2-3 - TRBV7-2 CASRTGLKFTDTQYF TGTGCCAGCCGAACGGGACTCAAATTCACAGATACGCAGTATTTT
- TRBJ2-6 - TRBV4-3 CASSQDGDNSGANVLTF TGCGCCAGCAGCCAAGATGGGGACAACTCTGGGGCCAACGTCCTGACTTTC
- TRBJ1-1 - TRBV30 CAWSRLLGFGTEAFF TGTGCCTGGAGCCGCCTATTGGGGTTTGGCACTGAAGCTTTCTTT
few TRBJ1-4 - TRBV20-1 CSAHSADNEKLFF TGCAGTGCGCACAGTGCGGATAATGAAAAACTGTTTTTT
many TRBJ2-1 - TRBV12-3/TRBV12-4 CASSFTGTYNEQFF TGTGCCAGCAGCTTCACCGGGACCTACAATGAGCAGTTCTTC
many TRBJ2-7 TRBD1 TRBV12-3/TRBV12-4 CASSRTQGAVPIQYF TGTGCCAGCAGTAGGACCCAGGGGGCAGTTCCGATCCAGTACTTC
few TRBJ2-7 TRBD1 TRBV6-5 CASSYGFQGAHEQYF TGTGCCAGCAGTTACGGGTTTCAGGGGGCCCACGAGCAGTACTTC
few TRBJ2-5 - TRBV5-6 CASSWDNTGLAETQYF TGTGCCAGCAGCTGGGATAATACAGGTCTGGCAGAGACCCAGTACTTC
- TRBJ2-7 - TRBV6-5 CASIYRADSYEQYF TGTGCCAGCATTTACCGGGCAGATTCCTACGAGCAGTACTTC
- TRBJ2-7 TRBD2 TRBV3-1 CASSQDGGSLQEQYF TGTGCCAGCAGCCAAGACGGCGGGAGCTTGCAAGAGCAGTACTTC
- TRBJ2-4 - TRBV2 CASSDQGGIMLAKNIQYF TGTGCCAGCAGTGATCAAGGAGGGATAATGCTAGCCAAAAACATTCAGTACTTC
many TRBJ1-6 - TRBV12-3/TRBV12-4 CASSLQGYSPLHF TGTGCCAGCAGTTTACAGGGGTATTCACCCCTCCACTTT
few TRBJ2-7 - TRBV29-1 CSARDNPGFEQYF TGCAGCGCCCGGGACAACCCAGGGTTTGAGCAGTACTTC
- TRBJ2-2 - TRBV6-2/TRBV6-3 CASSYSVGAGELFF TGTGCCAGCAGTTATTCCGTCGGCGCCGGGGAGCTGTTTTTT
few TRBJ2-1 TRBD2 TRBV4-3 CASSQDVSASGREYEQFF TGCGCCAGCAGCCAAGATGTGTCGGCTAGCGGGAGAGAGTATGAGCAGTTCTTC
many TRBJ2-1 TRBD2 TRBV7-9 CASSFSREGRSYNEQFF TGTGCCAGCAGCTTTAGTCGGGAGGGGCGGTCCTACAATGAGCAGTTCTTC
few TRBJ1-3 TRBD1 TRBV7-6 CASSLPPGGGNTIYF TGTGCCAGCAGCCTCCCCCCAGGGGGTGGAAACACCATATATTTT
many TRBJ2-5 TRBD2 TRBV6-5 CASSSTGLVETQYF TGTGCCAGCAGTTCCACGGGACTAGTTGAGACCCAGTACTTC
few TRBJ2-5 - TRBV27 CATSNAGIGQETQYF TGTGCCACTTCGAATGCAGGGATCGGACAAGAGACCCAGTACTTC
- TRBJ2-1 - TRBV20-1 CSARAGADEQFF TGCAGTGCTAGAGCGGGAGCCGATGAGCAGTTCTTC